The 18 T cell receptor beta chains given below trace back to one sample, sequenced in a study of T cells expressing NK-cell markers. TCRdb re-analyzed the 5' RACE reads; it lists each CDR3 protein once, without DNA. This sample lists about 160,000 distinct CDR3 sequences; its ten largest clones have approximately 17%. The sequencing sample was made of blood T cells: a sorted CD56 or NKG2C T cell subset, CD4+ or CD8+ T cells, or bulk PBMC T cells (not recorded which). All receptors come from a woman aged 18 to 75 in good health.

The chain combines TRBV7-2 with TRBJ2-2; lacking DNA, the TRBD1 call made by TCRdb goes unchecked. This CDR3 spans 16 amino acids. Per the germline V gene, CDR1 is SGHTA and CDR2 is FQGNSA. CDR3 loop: CASSAGTGVGTGELFF.

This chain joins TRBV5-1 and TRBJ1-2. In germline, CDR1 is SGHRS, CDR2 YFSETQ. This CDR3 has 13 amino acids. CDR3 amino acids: CASSLVPGGGYTF. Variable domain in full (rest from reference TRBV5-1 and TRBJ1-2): KAGVTQTPRYLIKTRGQQVTLSCSPISGHRSVSWYQQTPGQGLQFLFEYFSETQRNKGNFPGRFSGRQFSNSRSEMNVSTLELGDSALYLCASSLVPGGGYTFGSGTRLTVV.

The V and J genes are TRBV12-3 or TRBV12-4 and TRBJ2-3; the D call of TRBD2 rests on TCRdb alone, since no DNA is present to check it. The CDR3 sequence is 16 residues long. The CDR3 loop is CASSPTSGAGTDTQYF.

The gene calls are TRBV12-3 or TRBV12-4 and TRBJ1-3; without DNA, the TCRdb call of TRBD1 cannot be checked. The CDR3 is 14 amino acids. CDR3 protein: CASSTRTAGNTIYF.

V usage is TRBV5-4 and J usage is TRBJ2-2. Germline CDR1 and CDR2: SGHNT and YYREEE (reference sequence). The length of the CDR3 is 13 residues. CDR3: CASSLDRTGELFF.

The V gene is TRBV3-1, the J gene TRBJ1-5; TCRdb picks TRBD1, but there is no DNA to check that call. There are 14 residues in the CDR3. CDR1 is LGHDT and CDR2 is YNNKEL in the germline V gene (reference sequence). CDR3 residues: CASSQESGSQPQHF.

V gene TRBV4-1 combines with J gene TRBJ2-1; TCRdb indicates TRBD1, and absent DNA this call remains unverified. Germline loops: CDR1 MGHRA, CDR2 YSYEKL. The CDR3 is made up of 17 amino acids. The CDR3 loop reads CASSQDFPGGDYNEQFF.

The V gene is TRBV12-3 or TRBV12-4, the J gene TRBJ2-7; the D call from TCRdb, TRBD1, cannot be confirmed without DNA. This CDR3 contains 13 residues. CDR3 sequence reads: CASSLAQTGEQYF.

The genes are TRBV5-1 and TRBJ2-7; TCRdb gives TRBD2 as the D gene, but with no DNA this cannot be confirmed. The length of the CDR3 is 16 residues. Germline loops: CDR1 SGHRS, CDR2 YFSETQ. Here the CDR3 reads CASSLAGTSGSYEQYF.

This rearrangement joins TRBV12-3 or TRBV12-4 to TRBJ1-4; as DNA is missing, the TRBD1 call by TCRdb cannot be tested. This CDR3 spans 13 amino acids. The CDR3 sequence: CASSQRGNEKLFF.

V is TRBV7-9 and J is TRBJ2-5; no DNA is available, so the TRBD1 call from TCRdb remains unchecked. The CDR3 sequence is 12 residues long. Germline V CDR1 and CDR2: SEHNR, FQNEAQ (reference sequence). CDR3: CASSPGTGQLYF.

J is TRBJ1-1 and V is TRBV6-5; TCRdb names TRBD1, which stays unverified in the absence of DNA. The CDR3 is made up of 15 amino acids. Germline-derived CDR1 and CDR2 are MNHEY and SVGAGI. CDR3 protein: CASSSRQGMNTEAFF.

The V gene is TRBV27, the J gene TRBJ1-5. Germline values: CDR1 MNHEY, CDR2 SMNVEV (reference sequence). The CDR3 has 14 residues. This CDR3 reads CASSLSRLNQPQHF.

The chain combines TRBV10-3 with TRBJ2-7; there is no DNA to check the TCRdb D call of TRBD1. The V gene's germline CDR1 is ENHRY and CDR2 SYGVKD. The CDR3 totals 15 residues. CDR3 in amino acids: CAISPNWQGVYEQYF.

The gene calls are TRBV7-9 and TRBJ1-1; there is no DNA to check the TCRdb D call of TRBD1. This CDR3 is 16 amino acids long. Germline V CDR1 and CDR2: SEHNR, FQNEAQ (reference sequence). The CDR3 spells CASSLGGRGRIAEAFF. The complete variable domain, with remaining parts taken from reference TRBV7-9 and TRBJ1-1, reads DTGVSQNPRHKITKRGQNVTFRCDPISEHNRLYWYRQTLGQGPEFLTYFQNEAQLEKSRLLSDRFSAERPKGSFSTLEIQRTEQGDSAMYLCASSLGGRGRIAEAFFGQGTRLTVV.

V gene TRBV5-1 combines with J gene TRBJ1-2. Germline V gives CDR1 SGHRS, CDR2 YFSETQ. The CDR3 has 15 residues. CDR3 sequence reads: CASSLGGQEWDGYTF. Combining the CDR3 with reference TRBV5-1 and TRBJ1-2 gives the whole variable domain KAGVTQTPRYLIKTRGQQVTLSCSPISGHRSVSWYQQTPGQGLQFLFEYFSETQRNKGNFPGRFSGRQFSNSRSEMNVSTLELGDSALYLCASSLGGQEWDGYTFGSGTRLTVV.

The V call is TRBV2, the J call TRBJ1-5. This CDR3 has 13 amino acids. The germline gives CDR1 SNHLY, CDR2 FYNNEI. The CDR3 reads CASSEAPGQPQHF.

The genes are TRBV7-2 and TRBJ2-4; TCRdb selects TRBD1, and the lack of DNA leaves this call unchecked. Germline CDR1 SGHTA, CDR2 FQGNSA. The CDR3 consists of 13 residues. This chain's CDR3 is CASSFGGADIQYF.